The present TCR beta chain was sequenced within a study of T cell changes during pregnancy in multiple sclerosis. Sequencing was performed with immunoSEQ multiplex PCR; in TCRdb, only in-frame clones are kept and a portion is missing. This sample has about 40,000 clones, with 80% to 90% found just once. Germline CDR1 reads MNHNY; CDR2 reads SVGAGI (reference sequence). The V end was cut by 3 bases, the J end by 8 bases, with 13 bases between. The CDR3 covers 14 residues. The sequences come from CD4+ T cells from peripheral blood mononuclear cells, collected in the first trimester of pregnancy. This receptor was obtained from a female donor with multiple sclerosis, enrolled in a pregnancy study. The chain employs TRBV6-6 and TRBJ2-2; possible D gene TRBD2, 7 bases. The CDR3 sequence: CASSYRGGEGELFF. CDR3 DNA sequence: TGTGCCAGCAGTTATAGGGGGGGCGAAGGGGAGCTGTTTTTT.